The clone carrying this TCR beta chain has a single count. The antigen is undetermined. J was trimmed by 2 bases and V by 6 bases; bases with no gene match: 13. Germline V gives CDR1 MNHEY, CDR2 SMNVEV (reference sequence). The CDR3 runs to 16 residues. Measured with immunoSEQ multiplex PCR; TCRdb has only the in-frame clones, and not every one. The sample lists about 2.1 million clones, about 94% seen once, with about 1.7% in the top ten. This record belongs to a study of shared clonotypes between healthy human individuals. Selected positively for CCR7 and CD45RO-negative, naive CD8 cells excluded terminally differentiated effector memory CD45RA+ cells. Whole-study results and caveats: Genetic and exposure-history diversity was limited by the few donors.

This clonotype was sampled from a man younger than 35 in good health. Some clones in this sample may be carry-over from other donors' samples. The sequencing input was naive CD8+ T cells from PBMCs. The J gene is TRBJ2-7, the V gene TRBV27; TRBD2 agrees at 7 bases. CDR3 region: CASSPLGGAGTYEQYF. The CDR3 DNA reads TGTGCCAGCAGCCCACTCGGGGGAGCGGGAACCTACGAGCAGTACTTC.